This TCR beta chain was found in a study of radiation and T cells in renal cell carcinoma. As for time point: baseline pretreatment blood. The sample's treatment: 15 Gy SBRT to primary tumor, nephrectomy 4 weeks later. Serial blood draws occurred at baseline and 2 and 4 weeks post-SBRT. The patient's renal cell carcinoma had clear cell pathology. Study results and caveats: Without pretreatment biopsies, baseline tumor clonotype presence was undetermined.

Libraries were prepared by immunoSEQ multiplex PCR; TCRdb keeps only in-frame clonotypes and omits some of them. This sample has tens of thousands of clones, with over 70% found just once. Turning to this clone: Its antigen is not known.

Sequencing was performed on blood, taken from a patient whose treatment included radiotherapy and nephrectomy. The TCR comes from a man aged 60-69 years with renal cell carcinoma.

The CDR3 DNA sequence: TGTGCCACCAGCGTTAGCGGGAAACGCACAGATACGCAGTATTTT. This translates into CATSVSGKRTDTQYF. J is TRBJ2-3 and V is TRBV15; TRBD2 matches at 8 bases. The CDR3 is 15 residues long. The germline CDR1 and CDR2 sequences are LNHNV and YYDKDF (reference sequence). V was pared by 5 bases and J by 1 base, with 5 bases of the junction left unmatched.